Presented here are 6 T cell receptor beta chains from one specimen sequenced in a study of T cells in Graves' hyperthyroidism and ophthalmopathy. RNA transcripts yielded amplified TCR beta CDR3 regions. TCR CDR3 underwent first-round RT-PCR with the HTBI primer set. TCRdb called the multiplex PCR reads again in MiXCR, with one record for every CDR3 protein. The profile shows approximately 360,000 distinct CDR3 sequences, roughly 25% of them singletons. Sequencing input: blood. These receptors originate from a man aged 45 to 65 with Graves' hyperthyroidism.

This clonotype was picked up a small number of times. The chain carries TRBV5-1 and TRBJ2-1; D ambiguous. V was clipped by 4 bases and J by 3 bases, with 20 bases between them. Germline CDR1 and CDR2: SGHRS and YFSETQ. The CDR3 consists of 17 residues. The CDR3 coding sequence is TGCGCCAGCAGCCCTATGATCCAAAGGAGTGGCTACAATGAGCAGTTCTTC. This sequence encodes CASSPMIQRSGYNEQFF.

A note on this clonotype: This sequence may be a read error, since a much larger clone differs from it by one base. V usage is TRBV12-3 or TRBV12-4 and J usage is TRBJ2-7; D perhaps matches TRBD2 (6 bases). This CDR3 is built from 13 residues. Trimming cost V 3 bases and J 9 bases, with 15 bases left between them. The CDR3 loop reads CASSLSLAPSQYF. CDR3 DNA: TGTGCCAGCAGTTTGAGCCTAGCGCCCTCGCAGTACTTC.

The genes are TRBV5-8 and TRBJ1-2; no definite D call. Trimming took off 2 bases at V and 5 bases at J, with 10 bases between the two ends. The CDR3 is 13 residues long. Looked up from germline, CDR1 is SGHTS and CDR2 is YDEGEE. The CDR3 sequence: CASSFKTLYGYTF. The CDR3 DNA follows: TGTGCCAGCAGCTTCAAGACGTTGTATGGCTACACCTTC.

This clonotype was seen only a few times. J is TRBJ1-2 and V is TRBV7-9; TRBD1 matches 9 bases. V was pared by 4 bases and J by 5 bases, with 11 bases of the junction left unmatched. The CDR3 is made up of 16 amino acids. Germline V lookup: CDR1 SEHNR, CDR2 FQNEAQ (reference sequence). CDR3 bases: TGTGCCAGCAGCTACAACGGCCAACAGGGGGCTTATGGCTACACCTTC. It specifies CASSYNGQQGAYGYTF.

Details on this clonotype: A much larger clone sits a single nucleotide away, making a read error possible. The chain combines TRBV2 with TRBJ2-7, with 8 bases lining up with TRBD1. Germline V lookup: CDR1 SNHLY, CDR2 FYNNEI. The CDR3 runs to 13 residues. DNA for the CDR3: TGTGCCAGCCAGGACAGGGAGTCCTACGAGCAGCACTTC. Translating it yields CASQDRESYEQHF.

The CDR3 is CASSPGSSYNSPLHF. CDR3 nucleotides: TGTGCCAGCAGCCCCGGTTCCTCCTATAATTCACCCCTCCACTTT. This chain links TRBV12-3 or TRBV12-4 with TRBJ1-6, with no clear D. Trimming took 6 bases from V and 0 from J, leaving 9 bases between them. This CDR3 contains 15 residues.